These 3 T cell receptor beta chains share one sample of origin, sequenced in a study of regulatory T cells in long-lasting Graves disease. In building TCR beta libraries, iRepertoire HTBI primers were used together with Arm-PCR of CDR3 regions. Using its own MiXCR run on the multiplex PCR reads, TCRdb lists one record per CDR3 protein. The data show more than 400,000 distinct CDR3 sequences, around 17% seen once. As to time point: newly diagnosed GD, antithyroid drugs for less than 3 months. The authors made the TCR library using RNA they extracted from PBMCs. The same sample was also studied in work on T cells in Graves' hyperthyroidism and ophthalmopathy.

Specimen: peripheral blood mononuclear cells (PBMCs), collected at new diagnosis, from a patient treated with antithyroid drugs. The receptors originated from a woman under 40 with Graves disease.

Details on this clonotype: Given a much more abundant clone one base away, this may be a read error. This chain links TRBV7-8 with TRBJ2-3; 7 positions match TRBD2. Germline V gene data show CDR1 as SGHVS and CDR2 as FQNEAQ. The CDR3 has 13 residues. CDR3 in DNA: TGTGCCGGCAGCTTAACGGGGACTAAGACGCAGTATTTT. This encodes CAGSLTGTKTQYF.

This clonotype was recorded at least ten times. The chain couples TRBV28 to TRBJ1-2; D call uncertain. Trimming stripped 7 bases from V and 2 bases from J, with 20 bases between. Germline loops: CDR1 MDHEN, CDR2 SYDVKM. The CDR3 totals 16 residues. The CDR3, as DNA: TGTGCCAGCACCCCCCTTTTGCGCGGCGGGAACTATGGCTACACCTTC. It encodes CASTPLLRGGNYGYTF.

Of note for this clonotype: A much more abundant neighbour one base away suggests this may be a read error. This CDR3 fails to terminate in the conserved phenylalanine or tryptophan, so it likely reflects a read error. V gene TRBV28 combines with J gene TRBJ1-4; no clear D gene. Germline-derived CDR1 and CDR2 are MDHEN and SYDVKM. Trimming removed 5 bases at V and 8 bases at J, with 18 bases between. The length of the CDR3 is 15 residues. The CDR3 DNA follows: TGTGCCAGCAGTCGTCCCCGGCTTGGGAGAGAAAAACTGTTTTAT. Translation: CASSRPRLGREKLFY.